This TCR beta chain is from a study of blood T cells in healthy people across ages (dated by TCRdb to 2014 to 2015). Concerning the study at large: Template switching captured roughly one uniquely barcoded TCR beta cDNA molecule per two T cells in model experiments. The study measured age-related changes in TCR beta repertoire diversity using deep sequencing normalized with unique cDNA molecular identifiers. The donors were split into four age groups: young (average around 15 years), middle-aged (about 40), aged (more than 55) and long-lived (over 75). To avoid experimental bias, donors of different ages were distributed randomly across sequencing lanes. The study analyzed two additional independent replicas of 1 million unique cDNA reads from the same blood draw for two donors, one aged 18 to 29 and one aged 80 or older. The paper as a whole reports these results and caveats: The long-lived group showed more naive CD4+ T cells, fewer expanded clones and increased TCR diversity than the aged group, suggesting age selection. The percentage of naive T cells measured by flow cytometry correlated strongly with observed TCR beta diversity. Estimates of total diversity based on one million sequenced T cells were considered lower bounds and underestimates. Because donor CMV infection status was unknown, age-related changes in expanded clonotypes were potentially confounded. Bulk unsorted PBMC profiling prevented conclusive comparison of naive and antigen-experienced compartments. As age increased, observed TCR beta diversity per million T cells dropped in a roughly linear way, and a significant reduction was already evident by age 40.

This clonotype was observed a handful of times. The target of this receptor is not known. Base qualities were left out, and no much larger clone turns up one base away. Reading from cysteine to phenylalanine, the CDR3 counts 17 amino acids. Only the CDR3 portion is preserved as DNA: 51 bases, with reading frame beginning at the first base. Compared with germline, V lacks 7 bases and J lacks 0 bases; bases without a gene match: 8. The germline V gene specifies KGHDR as CDR1 and SFDVKD as CDR2. Library creation used 5' RACE. TCRdb names Illumina HiSeq 2500 as the instrument used. A second PCR of about 6 to 11 cycles was performed with a sample-barcoded 5' primer and a J-beta primer mix. A unique molecular identifier was introduced onto each TCR beta cDNA molecule by a template-switch 5' adaptor carrying 12 random nucleotides. Each sample yielded at least 3 million CDR3-containing paired-end reads. First-strand cDNA synthesis was performed from all RNA using the Mint cDNA synthesis kit, with priming by a TRBC-specific oligonucleotide. After uracil-DNA glycosylase treatment, a first 18-cycle PCR used universal primers M1SS and BC2_uni_R on all cDNA. The source study handled its data this way. Each sample was normalized by randomly selecting 1 million high-quality reads, each carrying a distinct molecular identifier. Reads with shared molecular identifiers were discarded instead of being binned into consensus sequences. MiTCR, set to a Q25 quality threshold and the strictest error-elimination algorithm, was used for CDR3 identification, clonotype clustering and error correction. A nonparametric unseen species model with Euler transformation was used to estimate a lower bound on total TCR beta diversity. Using fastp at Q25 and MiXCR, TCRdb reprocessed the public reads and kept productive beta chains. Rows matching on CDR3 protein sequence are summarized as one entry with the most common DNA and genes. TCRdb's processing, not the authors' own work, is the source of the V and J calls. For this sample there are about 1.4 million distinct CDR3 sequences; almost 60% appear just once. 6.5% to 8.5% of the sample lies in the top ten.

Systemically healthy Caucasian individuals from Russia, approximately 39 in total and aged about 6 to 100 years, were included as donors. About 9.8 milliliters of peripheral blood were drawn from each donor into EDTA-treated Vacutainer tubes. Ficoll-Paque density-gradient centrifugation was used to isolate PBMCs, with at least 6.5 million obtained per sample. Trizol reagent was used to extract total RNA from PBMCs, with at least 5 micrograms per sample. For every donor, an aliquot of PBMCs went through flow cytometry to measure the percentages of naive CD45RAhigh/CD27high T cells. The rearrangement combines TRBV24-1 with TRBJ2-6; 7 central nucleotides agree with TRBD1. The sequencing sample was made of blood. This sequence originates from a man between 18 and 29 years old in good health. CDR3 loop: CATSLGQQPSGANVLTF. At the DNA level, the sequence is TGTGCCACCAGCCTGGGACAGCAACCCTCTGGGGCCAACGTCCTGACTTTC.